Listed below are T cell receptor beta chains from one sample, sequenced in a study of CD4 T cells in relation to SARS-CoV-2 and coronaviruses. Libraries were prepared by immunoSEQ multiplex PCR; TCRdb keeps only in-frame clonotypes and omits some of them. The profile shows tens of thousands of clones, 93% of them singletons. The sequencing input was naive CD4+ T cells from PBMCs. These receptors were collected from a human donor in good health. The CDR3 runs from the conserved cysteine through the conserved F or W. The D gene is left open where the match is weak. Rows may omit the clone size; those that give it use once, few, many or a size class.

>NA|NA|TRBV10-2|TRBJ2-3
TGCGCCAGCAGTGAGACGGGGCCACTCACAGATACGCAGTATTTT
CASSETGPLTDTQYF
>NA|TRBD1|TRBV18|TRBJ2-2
TGTGCCAGCTCACCGCCGGGACAGGTTAGCACCGGGGAGCTGTTTTTT
CASSPPGQVSTGELFF
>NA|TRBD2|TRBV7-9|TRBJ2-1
TGTGCCAGCAGCTCCGGTTTGGTGGGGCTAGCGGATCATGAGCAGTTCTTC
CASSSGLVGLADHEQFF
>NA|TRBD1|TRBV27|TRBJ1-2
TGTGCCAGCAGTTTAGCGGGGTATGGGACAGGGGGCTATGGCTACACCTTC
CASSLAGYGTGGYGYTF
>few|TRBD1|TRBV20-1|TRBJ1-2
TGCAGTGCTAGGGACAGGGCTGGCTACACCTTC
CSARDRAGYTF
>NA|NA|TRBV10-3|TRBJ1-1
TGTGCCATCAGTGGAGGGACTGAAGCTTTCTTT
CAISGGTEAFF
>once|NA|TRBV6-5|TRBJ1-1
TGTGCCAGAGCCCGAAGACAGGTCCACACTGAAGCTTTCTTT
CARARRQVHTEAFF
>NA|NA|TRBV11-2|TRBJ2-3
TGTGCCAGCAGCTCCGGAGCCTCAGATACGCAGTATTTT
CASSSGASDTQYF
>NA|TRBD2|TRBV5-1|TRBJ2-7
TGCGCCAGCAGCTTTAGCGGGAGCTCCTACGAGCAGTACTTC
CASSFSGSSYEQYF
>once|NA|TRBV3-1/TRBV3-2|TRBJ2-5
TGTGCCAGCAGCCGCCACCAAGAGACCCAGTACTTC
CASSRHQETQYF
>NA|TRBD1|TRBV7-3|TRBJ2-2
TGTGCCAGCAGCTTAATGGGCCAGGGGGCCGGGGAGCTGTTTTTT
CASSLMGQGAGELFF
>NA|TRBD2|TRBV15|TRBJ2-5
TGTGCCACCAGCGTGATGAGCGGGGGCTCGCAAGAGACCCAGTACTTC
CATSVMSGGSQETQYF
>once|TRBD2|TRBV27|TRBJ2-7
TGTGCCAGCAGTCGGACTAGCGGTCTAGCTCTCGAGCAGTACTTC
CASSRTSGLALEQYF
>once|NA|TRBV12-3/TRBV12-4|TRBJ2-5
TGTGCCAGCACCAAATCCTCGGAGACCCAGTACTTC
CASTKSSETQYF
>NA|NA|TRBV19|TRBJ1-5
TGTGCCAGTAGTAACCGGGACGGGCAGCATTTT
CASSNRDGQHF
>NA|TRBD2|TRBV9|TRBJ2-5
TGTGCCAGCAGCGTAGGGACTAGCGGGAGGAATCAAGAGACCCAGTACTTC
CASSVGTSGRNQETQYF
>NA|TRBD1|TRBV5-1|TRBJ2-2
TGCGCCAGCACCTACTGGACAGGGGGCTATTCGAACACCGGGGAGCTGTTTTTT
CASTYWTGGYSNTGELFF
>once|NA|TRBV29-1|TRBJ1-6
TGCAGCGTCCGCGACAGTAATTCACCCCTCCACTTT
CSVRDSNSPLHF
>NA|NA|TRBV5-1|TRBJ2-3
TGCGCCAGCAGCTCCCCGGGAGCCGATACGCAGTATTTT
CASSSPGADTQYF
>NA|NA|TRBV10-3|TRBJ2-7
TGTGCCATCAGTGAGCCCGGACAATCCTACGAGCAGTACTTC
CAISEPGQSYEQYF
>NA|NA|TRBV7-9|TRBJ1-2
TGTGCCAGCAGCTTAGACAGATCCCGCGTACCTAACTATGGCTACACCTTC
CASSLDRSRVPNYGYTF
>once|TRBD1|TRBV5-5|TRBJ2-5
TGTGCCAGCAGCTCATACAGCAGGGGGCACGGGGAGACCCAGTACTTC
CASSSYSRGHGETQYF
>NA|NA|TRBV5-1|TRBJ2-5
TGCGCCAGCAGCTTGAACAGAAGACAAGAGACCCAGTACTTC
CASSLNRRQETQYF
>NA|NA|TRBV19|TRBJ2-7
TGTGCCAGTGCTGGAGAGTACGAGCAGTACTTC
CASAGEYEQYF
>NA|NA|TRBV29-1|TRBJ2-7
TGCAGCGCTTGGGACGGACCCTACGAGCAGTACTTC
CSAWDGPYEQYF
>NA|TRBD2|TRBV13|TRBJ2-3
TGTGCCAGCAGCTTAGGCAGGTTTGGGACAGACAGAGCGGGGGGCCGCACAGATACGCAGTATTTT
CASSLGRFGTDRAGGRTDTQYF
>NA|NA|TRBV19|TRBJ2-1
TGTGCCAGTAGTATAGTTGCGCGGACTGAGCAGTTCTTC
CASSIVARTEQFF
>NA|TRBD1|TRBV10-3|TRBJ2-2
TGTGCCATCAGTGAGTCGGGGACAGGGAACACCGGGGAGCTGTTTTTT
CAISESGTGNTGELFF
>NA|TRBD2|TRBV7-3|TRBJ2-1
TGTGCCAGCAGTCCGACTAGCGGGAGGGCTGAGCAGTTCTTC
CASSPTSGRAEQFF